This T cell receptor beta chain was sequenced in a study of blood T cell repertoires in COVID-19. At the level of the study: The United States, Italy and Spain were the sources of the acute and convalescent COVID-19 samples. T cells, B-cell-depleted T cells, or PBMCs provided the cDNA or gDNA that served as material.

Source study methods: Reference gene primer amplification gave estimated nucleated cell counts. Assay used: immunoSEQ multiplex PCR; TCRdb lists only in-frame clones, some missing. V and J calls and clone size are given by that table; D and trimming were obtained from the DNA. The sample shows 55,000 to 80,000 clones, about 91% of them seen only once. This CDR3 is 14 amino acids long. From germline, CDR1 is LGHDT and CDR2 YNNKEL (reference sequence). Trimming removed 6 bases at V and 10 bases at J, with 16 bases between. This receptor was taken from a man aged 50 or older with active COVID-19. Sequenced: peripheral blood. The J gene is TRBJ1-6, the V gene TRBV3-1 (or the pseudogene TRBV3-2); D not certain. The CDR3 bases are TGTGCCAGCAGGCCCTTGAGGGTCAACTCACCCCTCCACTTT. Translating gives CASRPLRVNSPLHF.